What follows are 12 T cell receptor beta chains derived from one specimen sequenced in a study of CD8+ T cells in alopecia areata. cDNA serving as the sequencing template came from extracted, reverse transcribed RNA. Produced via immunoSEQ multiplex PCR; TCRdb's table is partial and in-frame only. The repertoire holds almost 35,000 clones, 55% seen once, with 40% in the top ten. The sample taken for sequencing was NKG2D-high CD8+ T cells sorted from blood. All receptors derive from a human donor with alopecia areata.

This clone was detected only a few times. The rearrangement links TRBV18 to TRBJ2-7; 13 nucleotides match TRBD2. The germline V gene has CDR1 KGHSH and CDR2 LQKENI. J lost 12 bases, V lost 3 bases, and 5 bases had no gene match. The CDR3 has 13 residues. CDR3 coding DNA: TGTGCCAGCTCACCTGGACTAGCGGGAGAGTGGTACTTC. Residues: CASSPGLAGEWYF.

This chain joins TRBV27 and TRBJ2-2; 8 bases fit TRBD2. Germline V gene sequence: CDR1 MNHEY, CDR2 SMNVEV (reference sequence). J gave up 2 bases and V 7 bases, and 12 bases lay outside the gene matches. This CDR3 contains 17 residues. CDR3 coding DNA: TGTGCCAGCACAGGATCCAGCGGGAGACCCAACACCGGGGAGCTGTTTTTT. The encoded protein is CASTGSSGRPNTGELFF.

This chain joins TRBV28 and TRBJ2-7, with 8 bases identical to TRBD2. V lost 3 bases and J lost 4; bases outside the gene matches: 5. There are 14 residues in the CDR3. Germline V gives CDR1 MDHEN, CDR2 SYDVKM. The CDR3 region has the DNA TGTGCCAGCAGTTTCGGCCAGCGGGGGTACGAGCAGTACTTC. Protein sequence: CASSFGQRGYEQYF.

This clone was seen more than once but under ten times. V and J are TRBV28 and TRBJ2-3; no definite D call. Trimming stripped 6 bases from V and 4 bases from J, with 8 bases between. The CDR3 runs 12 residues. Germline V gene lookup returns CDR1 MDHEN and CDR2 SYDVKM. CDR3 sequence: CASRILADTQYF. The CDR3 DNA is TGTGCCAGCAGGATTTTGGCAGATACGCAGTATTTT.

This clone was counted between two and nine times. The chain has TRBV6-5 and TRBJ2-3; 11 nucleotides line up with TRBD2. Germline assignment: CDR1 MNHEY and CDR2 SVGAGI. Trimming removed 6 bases from V and 5 bases from J; junction bases left unmatched: 4. The CDR3 extends over 14 amino acids. The CDR3 bases are TGTGCCAGCAGCCCTGGACTAGCGGGAGATACGCAGTATTTT. Residues: CASSPGLAGDTQYF.

This chain joins TRBV6-5 and TRBJ2-1, with D possibly being TRBD1 (6 bases). This CDR3 has 14 residues. Trimming pared 0 bases from V and 4 bases from J, leaving 7 bases between. Germline loops: CDR1 MNHEY, CDR2 SVGAGI. CDR3 nucleotides: TGTGCCAGCAGTTACTCGGACAGTTACAATGAGCAGTTCTTC. Protein sequence: CASSYSDSYNEQFF.

About this clone: It is unclear where the CDR3 begins or ends on the DNA, so no DNA is shown, and the CDR3 is as TCRdb lists it. The chain combines TRBV6-5 with TRBJ2-2; TRBD2 reflects the table's D call only, with no check against the DNA. The CDR3 spans 13 residues, counting both ends. Germline assignment: CDR1 MNHEY and CDR2 SVGAGI. The chain's CDR3 is CASSAETPGSCFF.

The V call is TRBV5-4, the J call TRBJ2-3; 12 positions agree with TRBD2. The V and J ends lost 0 bases and 1 base, in that order; junction bases with no gene match: 6. CDR1 SGHNT and CDR2 YYREEE come from the germline V gene (reference sequence). The CDR3 contains 18 residues. DNA for the CDR3: TGTGCCAGCAGCTTGGAACTAGCGGGGGGAGGTGGCACAGATACGCAGTATTTT. It codes for CASSLELAGGGGTDTQYF.

This clone was seen only a few times. The chain is built from TRBV27 and TRBJ2-1; D is ambiguous. CDR1 is MNHEY, CDR2 SMNVEV, per germline (reference sequence). V was pared by 6 bases and J by 2 bases, with 14 bases between. The CDR3 contains 15 residues. The CDR3 region has the DNA TGTGCCAGCAGCCCCGCTTTAGTCCCCTACAATGAGCAGTTCTTC. This gives the protein CASSPALVPYNEQFF.

The chain is built from TRBV28 and TRBJ2-7; TRBD1 might be the D (6 bases). Trimming stripped 5 bases from V and 5 bases from J, with 10 bases between. There are 12 residues in the CDR3. Germline assignment: CDR1 MDHEN and CDR2 SYDVKM. The CDR3 DNA sequence: TGTGCCAGCAGTATAACAGGGAACGAGCAGTACTTC. Translated, it gives CASSITGNEQYF.

The sample holds a few counts of this clone. The rearrangement links TRBV28 to TRBJ1-1; D unclear. The V end lost 3 bases, the J end lost 11 bases, and 10 bases lay between the germline ends. The CDR3 covers 11 residues. Germline-derived CDR1 and CDR2 are MDHEN and SYDVKM. In DNA, the CDR3 is TGTGCCAGCAGTTTCCCAGGCGTGGCTTTCTTT. Encoded protein: CASSFPGVAFF.

The chain joins TRBV27 to TRBJ1-1, with 7 bases aligning to TRBD1. CDR1 MNHEY and CDR2 SMNVEV come from the germline V gene (reference sequence). The CDR3 is 16 amino acids. J lost 4 bases, V lost 5 bases, and 13 bases had no gene match. CDR3 sequence: CASSGPTGEGGTEAFF. The CDR3 DNA reads as TGTGCCAGCAGTGGTCCAACAGGGGAAGGAGGCACTGAAGCTTTCTTT.